This T cell receptor (beta chain) stems from a study of shared clonotypes between healthy human individuals. Genomic DNA (from each subset) was split evenly across several immunoSEQ plates. Generated by immunoSEQ multiplex PCR, the TCRdb table keeps only in-frame clones and is missing some. Here the sample spans 2.3 million or so clones, approximately 93% being singletons. The receptor was isolated from a man aged 18 to 30 in good health. Some clones in this sample may be carry-over from other donors' samples. Input material: naive CD4+ T cells from PBMCs. Described subset: CD45RA+ positively selected.

CDR3 coding DNA: TGTGCCAGCAGCTGGAGGACTAGCGGCCCTAACTACGAGCAGTACTTC. Translation: CASSWRTSGPNYEQYF. The rearrangement uses TRBV5-6 and TRBJ2-7, with 10 bases fitting TRBD2. The length of the CDR3 is 16 residues. Trimming took 3 bases from V and 3 from J; bases not matched to a gene: 9. Germline V gene lookup returns CDR1 SGHDT and CDR2 YYEEEE. Full variable domain (missing parts from reference TRBV5-6 and TRBJ2-7): DAGVTQSPTHLIKTRGQQVTLRCSPKSGHDTVSWYQQALGQGPQFIFQYYEEEERQRGNFPDRFSGHQFPNYSSELNVNALLLGDSALYLCASSWRTSGPNYEQYFGPGTRLTVT.